This TCR beta chain was recorded in a study of beta chain features in type 1 diabetes. As every portion of the isolated RNA was reverse transcribed, the sequencing read expressed TCRB transcripts. Profiled with immunoSEQ multiplex PCR; TCRdb holds only in-frame clones, not every one. Of 350,000 to 400,000 clones listed, more than 12% were seen once; the top ten hold approximately 0.02%. Comment on this clone: Its matching antigen is unknown.

Germline CDR1 reads KGHSH; CDR2 reads LQKENI. This CDR3 has 14 amino acids. V was clipped by 6 bases and J by 6 bases, with 16 bases between them. Once sorted, every population was more than 95% pure. General study findings and limits: Any HLA-type effect on TCRB rearrangement remained unresolved here. VDJ junctions from patients with type 1 diabetes contained fewer insertions and more deletions. PCR, the amplification step, might favor shorter templates, equally in patients and controls.

Specimen: naive CD4+ T cells from blood. The chain joins TRBV18 to TRBJ2-3; D gene unclear. The TCR comes from a young woman in good health. CDR3 residues: CASSPNYLEDTQYF. The DNA for the CDR3 is TGTGCCAGCTCGCCCAATTACCTGGAGGATACGCAGTATTTT.